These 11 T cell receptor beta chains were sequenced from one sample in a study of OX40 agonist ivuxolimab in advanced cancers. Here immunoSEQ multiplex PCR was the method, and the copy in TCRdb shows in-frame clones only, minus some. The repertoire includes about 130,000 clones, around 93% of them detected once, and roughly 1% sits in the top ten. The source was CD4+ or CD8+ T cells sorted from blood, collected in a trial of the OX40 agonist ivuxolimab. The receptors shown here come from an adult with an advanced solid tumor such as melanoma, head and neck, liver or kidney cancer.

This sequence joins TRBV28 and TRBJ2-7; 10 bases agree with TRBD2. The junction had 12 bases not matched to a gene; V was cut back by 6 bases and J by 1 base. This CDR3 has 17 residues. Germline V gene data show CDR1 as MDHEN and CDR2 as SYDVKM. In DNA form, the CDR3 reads TGTGCCAGCAGCGGGGGTGGAGCGGGAGGGTTTTCCTACGAGCAGTACTTC. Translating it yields CASSGGGAGGFSYEQYF.

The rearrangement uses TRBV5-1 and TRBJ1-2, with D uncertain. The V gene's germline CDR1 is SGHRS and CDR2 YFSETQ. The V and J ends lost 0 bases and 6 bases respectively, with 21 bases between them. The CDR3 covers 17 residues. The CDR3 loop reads CASSLGAGKNPRDGYTF. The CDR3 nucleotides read TGCGCCAGCAGCTTGGGCGCGGGGAAGAACCCTCGGGATGGCTACACCTTC.

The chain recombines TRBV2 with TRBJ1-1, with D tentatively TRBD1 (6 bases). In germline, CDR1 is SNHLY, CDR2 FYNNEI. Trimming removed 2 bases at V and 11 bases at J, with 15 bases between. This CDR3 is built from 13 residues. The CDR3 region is CASSESRGVGAFF. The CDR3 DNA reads TGTGCCAGCAGTGAAAGTAGGGGGGTGGGCGCTTTCTTT.

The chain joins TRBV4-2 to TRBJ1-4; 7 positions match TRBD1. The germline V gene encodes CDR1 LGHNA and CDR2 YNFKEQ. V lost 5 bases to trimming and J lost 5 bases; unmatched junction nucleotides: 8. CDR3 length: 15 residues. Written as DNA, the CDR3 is TGTGCCAGCAGCTTCCCCGGGACAGCAAATGAAAAACTGTTTTTT. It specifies CASSFPGTANEKLFF.

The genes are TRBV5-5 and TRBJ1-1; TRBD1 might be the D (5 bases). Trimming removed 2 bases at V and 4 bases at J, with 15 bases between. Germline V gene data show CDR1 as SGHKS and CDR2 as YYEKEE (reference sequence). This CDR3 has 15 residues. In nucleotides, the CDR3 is TGTGCCAGCAGCTTAAGTCGGGCAGGGCCCACTGAAGCTTTCTTT. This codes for CASSLSRAGPTEAFF.

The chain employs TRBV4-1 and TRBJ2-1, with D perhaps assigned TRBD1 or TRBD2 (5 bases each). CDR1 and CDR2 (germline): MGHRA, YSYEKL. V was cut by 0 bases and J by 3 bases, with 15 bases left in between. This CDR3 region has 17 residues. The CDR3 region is CASSQDTGPKIYNEQFF. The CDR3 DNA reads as TGCGCCAGCAGCCAAGATACGGGACCCAAGATCTACAATGAGCAGTTCTTC.

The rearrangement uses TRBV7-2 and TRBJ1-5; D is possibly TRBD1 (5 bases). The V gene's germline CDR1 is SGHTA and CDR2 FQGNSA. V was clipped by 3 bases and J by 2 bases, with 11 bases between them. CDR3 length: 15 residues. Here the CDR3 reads CASSFDGGGNQPQHF. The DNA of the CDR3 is TGTGCCAGCAGCTTTGATGGGGGGGGCAATCAGCCCCAGCATTTT.

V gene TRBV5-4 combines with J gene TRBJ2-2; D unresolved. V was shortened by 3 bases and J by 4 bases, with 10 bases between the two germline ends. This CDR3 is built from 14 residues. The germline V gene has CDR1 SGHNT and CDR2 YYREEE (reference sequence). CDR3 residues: CASSSRSGTGELFF. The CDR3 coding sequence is TGTGCCAGCAGCTCCCGTTCTGGCACCGGGGAGCTGTTTTTT.

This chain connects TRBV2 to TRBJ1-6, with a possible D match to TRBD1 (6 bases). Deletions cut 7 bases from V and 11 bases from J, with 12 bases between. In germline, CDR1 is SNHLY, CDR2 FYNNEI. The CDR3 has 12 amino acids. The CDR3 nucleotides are TGTGCCAGCAAGGGGGGAGATACACCCCTCCACTTT. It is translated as CASKGGDTPLHF.

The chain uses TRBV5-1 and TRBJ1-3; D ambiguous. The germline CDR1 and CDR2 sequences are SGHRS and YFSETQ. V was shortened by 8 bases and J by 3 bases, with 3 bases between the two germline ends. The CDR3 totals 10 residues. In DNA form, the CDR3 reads TGCGCCAGGATTGGAAACACCATATATTTT. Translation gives CARIGNTIYF.

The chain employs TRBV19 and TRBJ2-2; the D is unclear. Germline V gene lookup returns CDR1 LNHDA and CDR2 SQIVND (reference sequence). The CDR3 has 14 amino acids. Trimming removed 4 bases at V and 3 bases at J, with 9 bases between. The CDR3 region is CASSTRRDTGELFF. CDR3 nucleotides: TGTGCCAGTAGTACCCGACGGGACACCGGGGAGCTGTTTTTT.